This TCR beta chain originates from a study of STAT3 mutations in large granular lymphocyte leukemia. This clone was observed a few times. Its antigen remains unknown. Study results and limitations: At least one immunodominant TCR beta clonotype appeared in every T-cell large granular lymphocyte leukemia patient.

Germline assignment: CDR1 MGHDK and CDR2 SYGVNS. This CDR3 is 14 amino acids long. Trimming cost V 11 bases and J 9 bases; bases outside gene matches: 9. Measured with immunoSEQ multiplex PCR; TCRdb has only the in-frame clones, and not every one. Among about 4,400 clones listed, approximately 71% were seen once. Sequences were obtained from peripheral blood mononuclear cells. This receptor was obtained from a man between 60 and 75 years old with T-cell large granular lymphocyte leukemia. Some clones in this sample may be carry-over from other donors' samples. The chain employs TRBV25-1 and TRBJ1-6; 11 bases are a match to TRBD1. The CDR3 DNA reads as TGTGCCTCCCAAAGGACAGGGGGCATTTCACCCCTCCACTTT. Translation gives CASQRTGGISPLHF.